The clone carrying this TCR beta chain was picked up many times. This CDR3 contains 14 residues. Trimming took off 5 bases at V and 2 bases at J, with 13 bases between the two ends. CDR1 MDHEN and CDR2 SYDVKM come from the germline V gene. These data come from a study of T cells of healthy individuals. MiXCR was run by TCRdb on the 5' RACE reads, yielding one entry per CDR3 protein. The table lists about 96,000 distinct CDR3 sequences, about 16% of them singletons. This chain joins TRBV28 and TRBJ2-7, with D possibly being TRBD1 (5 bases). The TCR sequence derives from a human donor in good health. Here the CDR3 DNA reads TGTGCCAGCAGTGCTGTAATAGGGGCCTACGAGCAGTACTTC. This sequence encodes CASSAVIGAYEQYF.